These 25 T cell receptor beta chains were sequenced from one sample in a study of T cell repertoires in cytomegalovirus infection. No antigens are known for them. TCRdb independently ran MiXCR on the reads; one entry per CDR3 protein. Of approximately 500,000 distinct CDR3 sequences in the sample, about 33% were seen once. Here the sequenced sample was cultured PBMCs, taken from culture after CMV antigen stimulation. The origin of the receptors is a human donor in good health (CMV status not recorded). Some clones in this sample may be carry-over from other donors' samples.

The rearrangement links TRBV28 to TRBJ2-1; 11 bases line up with TRBD2. This CDR3 is built from 16 residues. In germline, CDR1 is MDHEN, CDR2 SYDVKM. The V and J ends lost 3 bases and 7 bases, in that order; junction bases with no gene match: 8. CDR3 residues: CASSFFSGRAHNEQFF. CDR3 nucleotide sequence: TGTGCCAGCAGTTTTTTTAGCGGGAGGGCCCATAATGAGCAGTTCTTC.

This clonotype was counted between two and nine times. The chain recombines TRBV5-1 with TRBJ2-1; D may be TRBD2 (5 bases). The V gene lost 2 bases and the J gene lost 7 bases, with 13 bases spanning the gap. This CDR3 is 14 amino acids long. Germline values: CDR1 SGHRS, CDR2 YFSETQ. In DNA form, the CDR3 reads TGCGCCAGCAGCTTTGTTAGCGCGGCTAATGAGCAGTTCTTC. Translating gives CASSFVSAANEQFF.

This chain connects TRBV25-1 to TRBJ2-7; unclear D gene. Germline V gene data show CDR1 as MGHDK and CDR2 as SYGVNS. CDR3 length: 15 residues. Trimming shortened V by 6 bases and J by 3 bases, and 18 bases separated the two germline ends. The CDR3 DNA sequence: TGTGCCAGCAGCCACCCCCCCGAGAGCCACTACGAGCAGTACTTC. It encodes CASSHPPESHYEQYF.

The chain recombines TRBV11-3 with TRBJ1-6; D unresolved. Trimming took off 5 bases at V and 9 bases at J, with 5 bases between the two ends. The CDR3 has 11 residues. The germline V gene encodes CDR1 SGHNT and CDR2 YENEEA. The CDR3 DNA reads TGTGCCAGCAGCACCGGTTCACCCCTCCACTTT. This codes for CASSTGSPLHF.

This clonotype was detected only a few times. The chain uses TRBV19 and TRBJ2-1; 7 nucleotides line up with TRBD2. The CDR3 length is 15 residues. After removal of 8 bases from V and 0 bases from J, the junction contained 7 bases not matched to a gene. In germline, CDR1 is LNHDA, CDR2 SQIVND (reference sequence). The CDR3, as DNA: TGTGCCAGTTTAGAGGGAGGGAGCTCCTACAATGAGCAGTTCTTC. It codes for CASLEGGSSYNEQFF.

This clonotype was observed once. J is TRBJ1-5 and V is TRBV20-1; tentative D call: TRBD1 (5 bases). CDR3 length: 14 residues. V was pared by 6 bases and J by 4 bases, with 16 bases between. Germline V lookup: CDR1 DFQATT, CDR2 SNEGSKA (reference sequence). The CDR3 reads CSAVGGGGNQPQHF. CDR3 nucleotides: TGCAGTGCCGTCGGTGGGGGGGGGAATCAGCCCCAGCATTTT.

This chain links TRBV10-3 with TRBJ2-1; TRBD2 aligns across 9 bases. Trimming cost V 0 bases and J 7 bases; bases outside gene matches: 7. This CDR3 is built from 16 residues. Germline loops: CDR1 ENHRY, CDR2 SYGVKD. The CDR3 loop is CAISESRSGRRNEQFF. Written as DNA, the CDR3 is TGTGCCATCAGTGAGTCGAGGAGCGGGAGGAGGAATGAGCAGTTCTTC.

V usage is TRBV12-3 or TRBV12-4 and J usage is TRBJ1-5, with D unclear. The CDR3 is 14 residues long. V was shortened by 1 base and J by 9 bases, with 13 bases between the two germline ends. CDR3 bases: TGTGCCAGCAGTTTAGGTCAGGCTAGGCGGCCCCAGCATTTT. It translates to CASSLGQARRPQHF.

The chain has TRBV10-2 and TRBJ1-5; the match to TRBD1 covers 8 bases. The CDR3 has 15 amino acids. Looked up from germline, CDR1 is WSHSY and CDR2 is SAAADI. Losses at the gene ends were 3 bases for V and 4 bases for J; bases not matched to a gene: 5. This CDR3 reads CASSDIGQGNQPQHF. In DNA, the CDR3 is TGCGCCAGCAGTGACATAGGACAGGGTAATCAGCCCCAGCATTTT.

The chain joins TRBV7-8 to TRBJ2-3, with 12 positions matching TRBD2. V was clipped by 0 bases and J by 1 base; unmatched bases: 11. The CDR3 totals 20 residues. Germline V gene sequence: CDR1 SGHVS, CDR2 FQNEAQ. The CDR3 spells CASSLAGLAGLTAGTDTQYF. The CDR3 DNA reads as TGTGCCAGCAGCTTAGCGGGACTAGCGGGCCTGACAGCGGGCACAGATACGCAGTATTTT.

The chain joins TRBV24-1 to TRBJ2-1; maybe TRBD2 (6 bases). CDR1 KGHDR and CDR2 SFDVKD come from the germline V gene. There are 13 residues in the CDR3. The ends were cut back, 7 bases at V and 4 bases at J, with 10 bases in the middle. The CDR3 reads CATSPAGYNEQFF. CDR3 bases: TGTGCCACCAGCCCCGCGGGGTACAATGAGCAGTTCTTC.

This chain connects TRBV5-4 to TRBJ1-4; 8 nucleotides line up with TRBD1. V trimming: 4 bases; J trimming: 7 bases; junction bases outside the gene matches: 6. The CDR3 loop spans 14 amino acids. In germline, CDR1 is SGHNT, CDR2 YYREEE (reference sequence). The CDR3 coding sequence is TGTGCCAGCAGCCGTCAGGGGGCGGTTGAAAAACTGTTTTTT. This translates into CASSRQGAVEKLFF.

This clonotype appeared many times. The V call is TRBV7-8, the J call TRBJ2-7; 11 bases are shared with TRBD2. The CDR3 length is 15 residues. J lost 2 bases, V lost 2 bases, and 2 bases had no gene match. In germline, CDR1 is SGHVS, CDR2 FQNEAQ. This chain's CDR3 is CASSLLTSGAYEQYF. CDR3 nucleotide sequence: TGTGCCAGCAGCTTATTGACTAGCGGGGCCTACGAGCAGTACTTC.

V is TRBV9 and J is TRBJ2-7, with 8 nucleotides matching TRBD2. The CDR3 loop spans 17 amino acids. Germline V CDR1 and CDR2: SGDLS, YYNGEE. V shed 0 bases, J shed 3 bases, and the junction held 11 bases outside the gene matches. The CDR3 region has the DNA TGTGCCAGCAGCGTAGCTCCTTCCGGGACTAGTCTCTACGAGCAGTACTTC. The encoded protein is CASSVAPSGTSLYEQYF.

The chain carries TRBV29-1 and TRBJ2-7; D call uncertain. CDR3 length: 12 residues. Trimming stripped 6 bases from V and 3 bases from J, with 12 bases between. Germline V gene data show CDR1 as SQVTM and CDR2 as ANQGSEA. As DNA, the CDR3 is TGCAGCGTGGTTGACGGATACTACGAGCAGTACTTC. Translation gives CSVVDGYYEQYF.

This clonotype was seen only a few times. V and J are TRBV29-1 and TRBJ2-5; D remains unclear. CDR1 SQVTM and CDR2 ANQGSEA come from the germline V gene. The V and J ends lost 8 bases and 3 bases respectively, with 16 bases between them. The CDR3 covers 13 residues. This CDR3 reads CSTSLGLEETQYF. CDR3 DNA: TGCAGCACATCTTTAGGTCTTGAAGAGACCCAGTACTTC.

This clonotype was observed many times. The CDR3 DNA sequence: TGTGCCAGCAGCTTATTTGGGCAGACCCTAAGCTACGAGCAGTACTTC. It specifies CASSLFGQTLSYEQYF. The genes are TRBV7-2 and TRBJ2-7; D is undetermined. From germline, CDR1 is SGHTA and CDR2 FQGNSA. This CDR3 contains 16 residues. Trimming removed 2 bases at V and 3 bases at J, with 17 bases between.

This clonotype showed up just a few times. CDR3 loop: CASSSSGAYTDTQYF. The CDR3 bases are TGTGCCAGCAGTTCTAGCGGGGCCTACACAGATACGCAGTATTTT. The chain uses TRBV12-3 or TRBV12-4 and TRBJ2-3; TRBD2 agrees at 9 bases. The CDR3 sequence is 15 residues long. The V and J ends lost 4 bases and 2 bases, in that order; junction bases with no gene match: 4.

This clonotype was detected a few times. This rearrangement joins TRBV7-2 to TRBJ1-1; D is unresolved. Germline CDR1 reads SGHTA; CDR2 reads FQGNSA. V shed 8 bases and J shed 1 base, with 11 bases lying between them. The CDR3 runs to 13 residues. The CDR3: CASGSGANTEAFF. The CDR3 DNA follows: TGTGCCAGCGGGAGTGGTGCGAACACTGAAGCTTTCTTT. Together with reference TRBV7-2 and TRBJ1-1, the CDR3 gives the full variable domain: GAGVSQSPSNKVTEKGKDVELRCDPISGHTALYWYRQSLGQGLEFLIYFQGNSAPDKSGLPSDRFSAERTGGSVSTLTIQRTQQEDSAVYLCASGSGANTEAFFGQGTRLTVV.

This clonotype occurred a few times. The chain employs TRBV7-3 and TRBJ2-3; a weak D match, TRBD2 (6 bases). Germline V gene sequence: CDR1 SGHTA, CDR2 FQGTGA. Deletions cut 3 bases from V and 3 bases from J, with 16 bases between. This CDR3 region has 16 residues. Here the CDR3 DNA reads TGTGCCAGCAGCTTGGGGGGAGCTCTCAGGACAGATACGCAGTATTTT. Translating it yields CASSLGGALRTDTQYF.

This clonotype was seen repeatedly, ten times or more. V is TRBV5-5 and J is TRBJ1-1; 7 bases match TRBD1. The germline CDR1 and CDR2 sequences are SGHKS and YYEKEE (reference sequence). The CDR3 has 14 residues. V lost 6 bases, J lost 1 base, and 6 bases stayed unmatched. The CDR3 region has the DNA TGTGCCAGCAACAGGGACAGCCGGAACACTGAAGCTTTCTTT. It is translated as CASNRDSRNTEAFF.

This clonotype has more than one count but fewer than ten. V and J are TRBV19 and TRBJ2-2; TRBD2 matches at 10 bases. CDR3 length: 15 amino acids. V shed 7 bases, J shed 4 bases, and the junction held 6 bases outside the gene matches. Germline V gives CDR1 LNHDA, CDR2 SQIVND (reference sequence). The CDR3 spells CASKIAGGFTGELFF. DNA for the CDR3: TGTGCCAGTAAGATAGCGGGAGGTTTCACCGGGGAGCTGTTTTTT.

The chain is built from TRBV6-6 and TRBJ2-5; D is unresolved. Trimming stripped 5 bases from V and 2 bases from J, with 12 bases between. This CDR3 has 14 residues. Germline CDR1 is MNHNY and CDR2 is SVGAGI (reference sequence). The CDR3 reads CASSVNNLQETQYF. CDR3 in DNA: TGTGCCAGCAGTGTAAACAACCTGCAAGAGACCCAGTACTTC.

This clonotype was picked up many times. The chain employs TRBV7-2 and TRBJ1-2; TRBD1 matches at 10 bases. Trimming cost V 2 bases and J 4 bases; bases outside gene matches: 7. Germline V gene lookup returns CDR1 SGHTA and CDR2 FQGNSA. CDR3 length: 16 amino acids. CDR3 loop: CASSLRQGAHSYGYTF. In nucleotides, the CDR3 is TGTGCCAGCAGCTTACGACAGGGGGCCCATAGCTATGGCTACACCTTC.

CDR3 nucleotide sequence: TGTGCCACCAGCAGAGGTTCCAACTACGAGCAGTACGTC. Translated: CATSRGSNYEQYV. This chain connects TRBV15 to TRBJ2-7; D unresolved. The germline CDR1 and CDR2 sequences are LNHNV and YYDKDF (reference sequence). V was pared by 1 base and J by 3 bases, with 7 bases between. CDR3 length equals 13 residues.